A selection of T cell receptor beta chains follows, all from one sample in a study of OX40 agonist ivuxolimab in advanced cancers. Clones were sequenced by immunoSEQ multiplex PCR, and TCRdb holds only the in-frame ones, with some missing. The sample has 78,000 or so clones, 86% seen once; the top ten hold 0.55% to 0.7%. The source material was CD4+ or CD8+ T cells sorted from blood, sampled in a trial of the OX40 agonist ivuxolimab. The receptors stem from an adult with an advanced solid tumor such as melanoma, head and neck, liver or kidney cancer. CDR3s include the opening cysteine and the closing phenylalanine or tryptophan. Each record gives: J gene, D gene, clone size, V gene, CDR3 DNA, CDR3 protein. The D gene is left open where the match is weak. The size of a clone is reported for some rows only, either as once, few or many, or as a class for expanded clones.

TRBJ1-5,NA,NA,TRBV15,TGTGCCACCAGCAGAGCTGAACAGCCCCAGCATTTT,CATSRAEQPQHF
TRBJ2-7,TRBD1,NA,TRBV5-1,TGCGCCAGCAGCTTGGGGGGACAGCTCTACGAGCAGTACTTC,CASSLGGQLYEQYF
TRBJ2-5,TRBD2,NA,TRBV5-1,TGCGCCAGCAACCCCCGCCCTAGCGGGAGAGGAGAGACCCAGTACTTC,CASNPRPSGRGETQYF
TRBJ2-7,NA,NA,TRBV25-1,TGTGCCAGCAGCCTCCCGATGGGGCAGTACTTC,CASSLPMGQYF
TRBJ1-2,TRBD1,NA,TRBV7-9,TGTGCCAGCAGCCAGGGGGATGGCTACACCTTC,CASSQGDGYTF
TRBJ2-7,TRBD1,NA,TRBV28,TGTGCCAGCAGTTTAAGACAGGGGGCGAGGGAGCAGTACTTC,CASSLRQGAREQYF
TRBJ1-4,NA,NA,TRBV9,TGTGCCAGCAGCTCATCCTTAGGTTACGAAAAACTGTTTTTT,CASSSSLGYEKLFF
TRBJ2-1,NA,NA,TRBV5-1,TGCGCCAGCTCTGGGACTTATTCAATCAATGAGCAGTTCTTC,CASSGTYSINEQFF
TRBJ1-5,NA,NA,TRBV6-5,TGTGCCAGCAGTCGGGGTAGGGACAATCAGCCCCAGCATTTT,CASSRGRDNQPQHF
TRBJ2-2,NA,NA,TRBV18,TGTGCCAGCTCACGGGGGTCCGCCGGGGAGCTGTTTTTT,CASSRGSAGELFF
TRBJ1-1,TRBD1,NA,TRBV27,TGTGCCAGCAGTCTCCAGACAGGGGGTGTAGCTTTCTTT,CASSLQTGGVAFF
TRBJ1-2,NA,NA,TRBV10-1,TGCGCCAGCTCGGACAGTAACTATGGCTACACCTTC,CASSDSNYGYTF
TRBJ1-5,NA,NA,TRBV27,TGTGCCAGCAGTTCCCTTCCCCCGGGACCAAGATTTTATAGCAATCAGCCCCAGCATTTT,CASSSLPPGPRFYSNQPQHF
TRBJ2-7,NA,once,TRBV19,TGTGCCAGTAGGTCAGGTTCAGAAAGGGGATACGAGCAGTACTTC,CASRSGSERGYEQYF
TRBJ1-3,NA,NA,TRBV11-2,TGTGCCAGCAGCTCACAGGGATATTTT,CASSSQGYF
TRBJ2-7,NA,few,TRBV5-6,TGTGCCAGCAGCTCCCGTATGCTCACATTAGTAGACTACGAGCAGTACTTC,CASSSRMLTLVDYEQYF
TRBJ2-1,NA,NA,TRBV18,TGTGCCAGCTCACCCCTGGCGTCTGGTAATGAGCAGTTCTTC,CASSPLASGNEQFF
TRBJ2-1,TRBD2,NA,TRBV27,TGTGCCAGCAGTTTCTTAACTAGCGGGGGGGAGGATGAGCAGTTCTTC,CASSFLTSGGEDEQFF
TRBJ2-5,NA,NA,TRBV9,TGTGCCAGCAGCGTAGATAGAGGGTTCAAGACCCAGTACTTC,CASSVDRGFKTQYF
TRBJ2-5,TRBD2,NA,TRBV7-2,TGTGCCAGCAGCTCCGGACTAGCGGGACCTCAAGAGACCCAGTACTTC,CASSSGLAGPQETQYF
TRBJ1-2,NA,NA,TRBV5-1,TGCGCCAGCAGCCCCTCAGGTTGGAGCTATGGCTACACCTTC,CASSPSGWSYGYTF
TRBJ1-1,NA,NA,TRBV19,TGTGCCAGTAGTAATGGGGGCACTGAAGCTTTCTTT,CASSNGGTEAFF
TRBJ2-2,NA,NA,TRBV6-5,TGTGCCAGCAGTTACAACTACGAGACGAACACCGGGGAGCTGTTTTTT,CASSYNYETNTGELFF
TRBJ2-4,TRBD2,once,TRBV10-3,TGTGCCATCCCCAGGGAGGGGAACATTCAGTACTTC,CAIPREGNIQYF
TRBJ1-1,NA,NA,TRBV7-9,TGTGCCAGCATCCAGATCACTGAAGCTTTCTTT,CASIQITEAFF
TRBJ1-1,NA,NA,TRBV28,TGTGCCAGCAGAGGGAAACCTGAAGCTTTCTTT,CASRGKPEAFF
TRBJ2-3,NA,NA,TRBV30,TGTGCCTGGAATCCAGCCCCCGCAGATACGCAGTATTTT,CAWNPAPADTQYF
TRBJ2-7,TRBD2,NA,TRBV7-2,TGTGCCAGCAGCTTTAGCGGGGTAGAGCAGTACTTC,CASSFSGVEQYF
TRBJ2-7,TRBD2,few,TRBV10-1,TGCGCCATCCTAGCGGGGGCCTCCTACGAGCAGTACTTC,CAILAGASYEQYF
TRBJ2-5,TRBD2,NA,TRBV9,TGTGCCAGCAGCCCGCGTGGTAGCGGGGTAGGGGAGACCCAGTACTTC,CASSPRGSGVGETQYF
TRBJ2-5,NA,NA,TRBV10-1,TGCGCCAGCAGAGCACCGGGGACACAGGGGACCCAGTACTTC,CASRAPGTQGTQYF
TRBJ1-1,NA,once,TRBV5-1,TGCGCCAGCAGCACCGGGACGGTAAACACTGAAGCTTTCTTT,CASSTGTVNTEAFF
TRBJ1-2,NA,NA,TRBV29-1,TGCAGCGTTGAAGAGGGATACGGGGGGCCGAACTATGGCTACACCTTC,CSVEEGYGGPNYGYTF